This T cell receptor (beta chain) was sequenced in a study of neoadjuvant nivolumab and ipilimumab in lung cancer. The germline V gene encodes CDR1 SNHLY and CDR2 FYNNEI. The CDR3 has 13 residues. V was cut by 7 bases and J by 7 bases, with 13 bases left in between. TCRdb's copy holds only in-frame clones and misses some; the assay was immunoSEQ multiplex PCR. The table records 4,000 to 6,000 clones, about 83% of them present only once. Notes on this clone: Its specificity is unknown.

Study-level results: Compared with tumor-adjacent uninvolved lung, resected tumors showed greater richness and clonality. Resected-tumor TCR richness correlated positively with pretherapy blood richness. TCR sequencing covered a small number of samples.

This sequence joins TRBV2 and TRBJ2-2; D unclear. The sequence derives from an adult with non-small cell lung cancer. Some clones in this sample may be carry-over from other donors' samples. Material: normal lung tissue adjacent to the tumor, obtained after neoadjuvant nivolumab, alone or with ipilimumab, at or shortly before surgery. CDR3 amino acids: CASIFESGGELFF. The CDR3 nucleotides read TGTGCCAGCATCTTCGAGTCCGGCGGGGAGCTGTTTTTT.